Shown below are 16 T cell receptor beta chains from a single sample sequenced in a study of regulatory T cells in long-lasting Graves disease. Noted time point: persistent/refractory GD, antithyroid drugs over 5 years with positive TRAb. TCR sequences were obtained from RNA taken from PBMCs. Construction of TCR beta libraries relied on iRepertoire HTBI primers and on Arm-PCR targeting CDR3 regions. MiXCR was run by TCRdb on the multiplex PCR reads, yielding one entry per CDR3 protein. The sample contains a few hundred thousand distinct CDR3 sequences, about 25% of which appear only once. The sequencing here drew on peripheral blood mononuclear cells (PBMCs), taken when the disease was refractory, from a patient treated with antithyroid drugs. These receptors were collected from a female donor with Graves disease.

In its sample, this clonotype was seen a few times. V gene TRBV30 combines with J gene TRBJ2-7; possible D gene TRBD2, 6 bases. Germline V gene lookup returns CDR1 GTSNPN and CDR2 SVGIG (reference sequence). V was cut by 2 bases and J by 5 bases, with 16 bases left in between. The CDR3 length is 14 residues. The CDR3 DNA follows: TGTGCCTGGAGTTACGGGGGTCCGAGGGACGAGCAGTACTTC. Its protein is CAWSYGGPRDEQYF.

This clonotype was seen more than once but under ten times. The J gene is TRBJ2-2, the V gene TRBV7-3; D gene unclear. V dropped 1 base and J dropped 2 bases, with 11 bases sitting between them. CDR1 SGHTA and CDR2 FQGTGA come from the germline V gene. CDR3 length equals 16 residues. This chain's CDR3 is CASSLNVGFNTGELFF. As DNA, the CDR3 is TGTGCCAGCAGCTTAAACGTCGGATTTAACACCGGGGAGCTGTTTTTT.

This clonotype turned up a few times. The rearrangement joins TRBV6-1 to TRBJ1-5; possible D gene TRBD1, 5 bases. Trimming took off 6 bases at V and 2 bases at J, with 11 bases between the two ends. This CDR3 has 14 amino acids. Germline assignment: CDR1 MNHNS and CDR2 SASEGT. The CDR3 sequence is CASSQRGGNQPQHF. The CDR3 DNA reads TGTGCCAGCAGCCAGCGGGGGGGCAATCAGCCCCAGCATTTT.

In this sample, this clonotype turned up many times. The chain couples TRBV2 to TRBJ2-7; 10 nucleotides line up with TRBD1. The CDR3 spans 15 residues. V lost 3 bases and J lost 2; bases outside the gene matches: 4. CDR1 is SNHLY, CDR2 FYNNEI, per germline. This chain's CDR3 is CASSDPGQGTYEQYF. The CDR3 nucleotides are TGTGCCAGCAGTGACCCGGGACAGGGGACCTACGAGCAGTACTTC.

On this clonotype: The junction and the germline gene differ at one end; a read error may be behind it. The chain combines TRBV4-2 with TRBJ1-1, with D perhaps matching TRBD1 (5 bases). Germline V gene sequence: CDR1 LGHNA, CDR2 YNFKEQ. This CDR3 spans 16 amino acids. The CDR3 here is CVSNQEGRGWNTEAFF. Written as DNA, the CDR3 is TGTGTCAGCAACCAAGAGGGAAGGGGATGGAACACTGAAGCTTTCTTT.

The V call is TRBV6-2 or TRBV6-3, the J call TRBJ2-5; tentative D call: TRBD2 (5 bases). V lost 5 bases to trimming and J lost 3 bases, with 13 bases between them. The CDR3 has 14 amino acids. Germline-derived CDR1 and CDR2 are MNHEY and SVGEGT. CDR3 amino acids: CASSEGLSKETQYF. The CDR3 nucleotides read TGTGCCAGCAGTGAGGGCCTGTCGAAAGAGACCCAGTACTTC.

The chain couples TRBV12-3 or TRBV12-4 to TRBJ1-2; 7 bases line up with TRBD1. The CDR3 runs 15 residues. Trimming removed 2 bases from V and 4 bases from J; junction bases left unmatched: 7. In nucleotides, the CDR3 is TGTGCCAGCAGTTTATCTGGCAGGGGGTCCTATGGCTACACCTTC. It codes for CASSLSGRGSYGYTF.

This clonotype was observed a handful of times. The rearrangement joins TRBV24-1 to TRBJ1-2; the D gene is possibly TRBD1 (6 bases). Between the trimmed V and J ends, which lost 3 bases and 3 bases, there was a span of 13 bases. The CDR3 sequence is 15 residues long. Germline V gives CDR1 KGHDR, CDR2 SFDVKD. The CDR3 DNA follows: TGTGCCACCAGTGATCGTCAGGGGCCGGACTATGGCTACACCTTC. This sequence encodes CATSDRQGPDYGYTF.

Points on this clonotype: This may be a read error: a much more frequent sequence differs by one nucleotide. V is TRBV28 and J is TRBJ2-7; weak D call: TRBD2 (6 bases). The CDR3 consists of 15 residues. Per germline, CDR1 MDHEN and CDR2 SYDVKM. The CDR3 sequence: CVSGSGGGITYEQYF. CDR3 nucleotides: TGTGTCAGCGGCTCCGGGGGAGGAATCACCTACGAGCAGTACTTC.

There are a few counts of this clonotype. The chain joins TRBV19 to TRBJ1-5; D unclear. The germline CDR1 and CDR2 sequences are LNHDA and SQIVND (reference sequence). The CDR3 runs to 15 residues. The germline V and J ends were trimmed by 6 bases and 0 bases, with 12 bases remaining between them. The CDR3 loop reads CASRPERNSNQPQHF. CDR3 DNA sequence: TGTGCCAGTAGGCCAGAGAGAAATAGCAATCAGCCCCAGCATTTT.

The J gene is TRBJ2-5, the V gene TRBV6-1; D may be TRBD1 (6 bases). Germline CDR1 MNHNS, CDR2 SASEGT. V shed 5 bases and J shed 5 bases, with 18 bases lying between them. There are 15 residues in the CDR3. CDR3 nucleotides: TGTGCCAGCAGTATCAGACAGGAGCGCGTCGAGACCCAGTACTTC. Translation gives CASSIRQERVETQYF.

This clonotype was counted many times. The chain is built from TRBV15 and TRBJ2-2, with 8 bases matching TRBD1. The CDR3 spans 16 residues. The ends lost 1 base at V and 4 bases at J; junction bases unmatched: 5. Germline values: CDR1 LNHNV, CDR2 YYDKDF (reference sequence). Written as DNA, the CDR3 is TGTGCCACCAGCAGAGGCAGGACAGGGCGCACCGGGGAGCTGTTTTTT. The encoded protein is CATSRGRTGRTGELFF. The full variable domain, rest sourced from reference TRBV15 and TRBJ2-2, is DAMVIQNPRYQVTQFGKPVTLSCSQTLNHNVMYWYQQKSSQAPKLLFHYYDKDFNNEADTPDNFQSRRPNTSFCFLDIRSPGLGDTAMYLCATSRGRTGRTGELFFGEGSRLTVL.

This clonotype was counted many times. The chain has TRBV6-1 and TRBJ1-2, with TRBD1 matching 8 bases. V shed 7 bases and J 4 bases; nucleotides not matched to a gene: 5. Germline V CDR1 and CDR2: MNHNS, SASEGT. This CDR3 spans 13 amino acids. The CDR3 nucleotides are TGTGCCAGCATTCGGACAGGGACCTATGGCTACACCTTC. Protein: CASIRTGTYGYTF.

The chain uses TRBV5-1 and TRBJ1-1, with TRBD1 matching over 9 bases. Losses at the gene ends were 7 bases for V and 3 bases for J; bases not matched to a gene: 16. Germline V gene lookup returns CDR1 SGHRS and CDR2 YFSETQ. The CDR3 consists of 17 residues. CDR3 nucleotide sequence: TGCGCCAGCTCCAATGGGCGAAGGACAGGGGATGACACTGAAGCTTTCTTT. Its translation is CASSNGRRTGDDTEAFF.

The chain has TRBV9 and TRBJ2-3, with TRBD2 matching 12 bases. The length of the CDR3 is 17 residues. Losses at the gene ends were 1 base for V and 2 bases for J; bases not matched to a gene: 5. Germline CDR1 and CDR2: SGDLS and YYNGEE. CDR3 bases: TGTGCCAGCAGCGTACCGCTAGCGGGAGGGCCCACAGATACGCAGTATTTT. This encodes CASSVPLAGGPTDTQYF. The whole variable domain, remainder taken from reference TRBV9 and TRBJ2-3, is DSGVTQTPKHLITATGQRVTLRCSPRSGDLSVYWYQQSLDQGLQFLIQYYNGEERAKGNILERFSAQQFPDLHSELNLSSLELGDSALYFCASSVPLAGGPTDTQYFGPGTRLTVL.

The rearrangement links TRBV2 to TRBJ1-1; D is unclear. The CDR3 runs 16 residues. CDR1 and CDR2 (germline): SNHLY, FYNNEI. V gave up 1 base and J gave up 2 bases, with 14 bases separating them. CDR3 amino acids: CASSEGHQAVNTEAFF. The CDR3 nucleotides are TGTGCCAGCAGTGAAGGTCATCAGGCCGTTAACACTGAAGCTTTCTTT.